Following are 14 T cell receptor beta chains from one sample sequenced in a study of technical replicates of blood from several donors. The assay was immunoSEQ multiplex PCR, and TCRdb's table has in-frame clones only and misses some. Of 55,000 to 80,000 clones listed, about 98% are singletons. Sequenced input: T cells isolated from PBMCs. These receptors were obtained from a human donor in good health.

The J gene is TRBJ2-7, the V gene TRBV27; D perhaps matches TRBD2 (6 bases). The length of the CDR3 is 13 residues. From germline, CDR1 is MNHEY and CDR2 SMNVEV (reference sequence). The germline V and J ends were trimmed by 7 bases and 6 bases, with 16 bases remaining between them. The CDR3 reads CASTPSEIGEQYF. The CDR3 nucleotides are TGTGCCAGCACCCCTAGCGAGATCGGCGAGCAGTACTTC.

The chain joins TRBV11-3 to TRBJ2-7; 7 bases are a match to TRBD2. CDR1 is SGHNT, CDR2 YENEEA, per germline. Unmatched junction bases numbered 6, after V lost 1 base and J lost 3 bases. The CDR3 is 15 amino acids. The CDR3 spells CASSLGPSGSYEQYF. The CDR3 DNA reads TGTGCCAGCAGCTTAGGTCCTAGCGGAAGCTACGAGCAGTACTTC.

This sequence joins TRBV7-9 and TRBJ2-7; 7 bases align to TRBD1. The V and J ends lost 4 bases and 1 base, in that order; junction bases with no gene match: 4. The germline V gene encodes CDR1 SEHNR and CDR2 FQNEAQ (reference sequence). The CDR3 is 14 amino acids. CDR3 nucleotides: TGTGCCAGCAGCTCACAGGGGACGTCCTACGAGCAGTACTTC. This translates into CASSSQGTSYEQYF.

V usage is TRBV11-2 and J usage is TRBJ2-1, with D possibly matching TRBD1 (6 bases). V lost 0 bases to trimming and J lost 8 bases, with 11 bases between them. CDR3 size: 14 residues. CDR1 SGHAT and CDR2 FQNNGV come from the germline V gene. CDR3 nucleotides: TGTGCCAGCAGCTTAGATGGGGGCACAGATGAGCAGTTCTTC. This gives the protein CASSLDGGTDEQFF.

The V gene is TRBV10-2, the J gene TRBJ2-7, with unresolved D. Between the trimmed V and J ends, which lost 8 bases and 5 bases, there was a span of 10 bases. Germline CDR1 and CDR2: WSHSY and SAAADI. The length of the CDR3 is 11 residues. The CDR3 reads CASGRSHEQYF. For the CDR3, the DNA is TGCGCCAGCGGCAGATCCCACGAGCAGTACTTC.

The chain joins TRBV9 to TRBJ2-7, with 8 bases that match TRBD2. The V gene end was trimmed by 1 base and the J gene end by 4 bases; junction bases not matched to a gene: 4. In germline, CDR1 is SGDLS, CDR2 YYNGEE. The CDR3 is 14 residues long. The CDR3 DNA reads TGTGCCAGCAGCGTAAGCGGGAGCGCTTACGAGCAGTACTTC. It encodes CASSVSGSAYEQYF.

The chain uses TRBV19 and TRBJ2-2, with D maybe TRBD2 (5 bases). Germline values: CDR1 LNHDA, CDR2 SQIVND (reference sequence). CDR3 length: 14 residues. V lost 1 base and J 3 bases, leaving 6 bases between the germline ends. The CDR3 protein is CASSIGADTGELFF. The CDR3 coding sequence is TGTGCCAGTAGTATAGGAGCGGACACCGGGGAGCTGTTTTTT.

The chain recombines TRBV28 with TRBJ2-7; D is perhaps TRBD2 (5 bases). Germline-derived CDR1 and CDR2 are MDHEN and SYDVKM. The CDR3 has 12 amino acids. Trimming removed 10 bases at V and 0 bases at J, with 10 bases between. The CDR3 sequence is CATVGSSYEQYF. The CDR3 nucleotides read TGTGCCACCGTGGGGAGCTCCTACGAGCAGTACTTC.

This clone was observed a single time. The chain couples TRBV10-2 to TRBJ2-5, with D possibly being TRBD1 (5 bases). Looked up from germline, CDR1 is WSHSY and CDR2 is SAAADI. The CDR3 is 14 amino acids. Trimming cost V 9 bases and J 2 bases, with 16 bases left between them. This CDR3 reads CARLPRELQETQYF. CDR3 coding DNA: TGCGCCAGACTTCCCAGGGAATTACAAGAGACCCAGTACTTC.

This clone was recorded only once. J is TRBJ2-7 and V is TRBV6-1, with D possibly TRBD2 on 5 matching bases. This CDR3 has 14 amino acids. CDR1 and CDR2 from the germline V gene are MNHNS and SASEGT. V lost 3 bases to trimming and J lost 4 bases, with 13 bases between them. CDR3 coding DNA: TGTGCCAGCAGTGACCCGGGATTCGGGTACGAGCAGTACTTC. Protein: CASSDPGFGYEQYF.

V and J are TRBV18 and TRBJ1-4; D is ambiguous. The germline CDR1 and CDR2 sequences are KGHSH and LQKENI. V was clipped by 6 bases and J by 8 bases, with 13 bases between them. The CDR3 extends over 13 amino acids. The CDR3 is CASSSERLEKLFF. CDR3 nucleotides: TGTGCCAGCTCTTCAGAACGACTGGAAAAACTGTTTTTT.

The V gene is TRBV27, the J gene TRBJ2-2, with 8 bases fitting TRBD1. After removal of 7 bases from V and 6 bases from J, the junction contained 7 bases not matched to a gene. There are 14 residues in the CDR3. Per germline, CDR1 MNHEY and CDR2 SMNVEV (reference sequence). The CDR3, as DNA: TGTGCCAGCACCATCGGACAGGGTGCCGGGGAGCTGTTTTTT. It translates to CASTIGQGAGELFF.

In its sample, this clone was seen once. CDR3 nucleotides: TGTGCCAGCAGTGAGGAGGGGCTGAACACTGAAGCTTTCTTT. Protein product: CASSEEGLNTEAFF. V and J are TRBV2 and TRBJ1-1; perhaps TRBD1 as D (5 bases). V was trimmed by 3 bases and J by 0 bases, leaving 8 bases between them. The V gene's germline CDR1 is SNHLY and CDR2 FYNNEI. The CDR3 loop spans 14 amino acids.

The chain joins TRBV27 to TRBJ2-5, with D possibly matching TRBD2 (5 bases). V lost 4 bases to trimming and J lost 0 bases, with 21 bases between them. The CDR3 is made up of 18 amino acids. The germline V gene has CDR1 MNHEY and CDR2 SMNVEV (reference sequence). The CDR3 loop is CASSSTVVRGSYQETQYF. CDR3 DNA: TGTGCCAGCAGTTCAACCGTGGTACGTGGGAGTTACCAAGAGACCCAGTACTTC.